The clone carrying this TCR beta chain showed up just a few times. Its antigen is as yet unknown. PCR was performed a second time for roughly 7 to 11 cycles using a sample-barcoded 5' primer and a J-beta primer mix. TCRdb reanalysed the 5' RACE reads using MiXCR and keeps one entry per CDR3 protein. Here the sample spans hundreds of thousands of distinct CDR3 sequences, roughly 40% being singletons. These data originate in a study of blood T cells in healthy people across ages. Study-level findings and limits: Changes seen in expanded clonotypes were possibly confounded by donor CMV status left unknown. Estimated diversity across one million T cells was deemed an underestimate.

This TCR derives from a man aged 18 to 30 in good health. Material: blood.

The CDR3 DNA sequence: TGCGCCAGCAGCCAGGGGCCTCAAGGGGGAGAGGCTTTCTTT. This sequence encodes CASSQGPQGGEAFF. The V call is TRBV4-1, the J call TRBJ1-1; tentatively, D is TRBD1 (6 bases). Germline assignment: CDR1 MGHRA and CDR2 YSYEKL. CDR3 size: 14 residues. Trimming stripped 3 bases from V and 11 bases from J, with 19 bases between.